The clone carrying this T cell receptor beta chain was counted only a few times. The data were obtained in a study of T-cell memory formation after mild COVID-19. TCRdb re-analysed the 5' RACE reads in MiXCR, keeping a single row per CDR3 protein. Here the sample spans approximately 46,000 distinct CDR3 sequences, approximately 12% being singletons. J was trimmed by 2 bases and V by 7 bases; bases with no gene match: 4. CDR1 and CDR2 (germline): MNHEY, SVGAGI. This CDR3 comprises 13 residues. This rearrangement joins TRBV6-5 to TRBJ2-7; 8 nucleotides agree with TRBD1. This clonotype originated in a man between 18 and 29 years old who had mild COVID-19 (a few samples of this study predate the infection). Cell type and time point are not known. The sequenced sample consisted of PBMCs or a T cell subset sorted from them (not recorded which). The CDR3 DNA reads as TGTGCCAGCAACTTACAGGGGGCCTACGAGCAGTACTTC. Its translation is CASNLQGAYEQYF.